The entry below gives a single T cell receptor (beta chain) sequence along with its context. The data were taken from a study of CD8 T cells in Susac syndrome. The RNA input was roughly 0.45 to 1 ug, and it was reverse transcribed with random hexamers. One entry per CDR3 protein, called by TCRdb with MiXCR from the immunoSEQ multiplex PCR reads. The data show 27,000 or so distinct CDR3 sequences, 85% to 95% seen once. Sequenced: CD8+ T cells from PBMCs. The receptor was isolated from a human donor in good health.

DNA for the CDR3: TGTGCCAGCAGCTCCTTGGGACAGGGGGCCAATGAGCAGTTCTTC. Translation gives CASSSLGQGANEQFF. This chain links TRBV7-2 with TRBJ2-1, with TRBD1 identical over 12 bases. The V and J ends lost 4 bases and 6 bases, in that order; junction bases with no gene match: 4. The CDR3 extends over 15 amino acids. From germline, CDR1 is SGHTA and CDR2 FQGNSA.